These 10 T cell receptor beta chains were sequenced from one sample in a study of T cell responses to AZD1222 COVID-19 vaccine. The table came from immunoSEQ multiplex PCR; TCRdb's copy has only in-frame clones and leaves some out. This sample yields more than 110,000 clones, of which approximately 83% are seen a single time; around 8% belongs to the top ten. Specimen: peripheral blood, collected on day 0 of AZD1222 vaccination. The receptors stem from an adult in good health.

The chain carries TRBV19 and TRBJ1-2; TRBD1 is a possible D gene (6 bases). Looked up from germline, CDR1 is LNHDA and CDR2 is SQIVND (reference sequence). Trimming removed 6 bases at V and 6 bases at J, with 23 bases between. This CDR3 region has 16 residues. The CDR3 here is CASRIRGALPLDGYTF. CDR3 sequence (DNA): TGTGCCAGTAGAATAAGGGGGGCGCTACCCCTTGATGGCTACACCTTC.

This rearrangement joins TRBV2 to TRBJ2-2; the D gene is possibly TRBD1 (5 bases). Looked up from germline, CDR1 is SNHLY and CDR2 is FYNNEI. The CDR3 sequence is 14 residues long. The V gene lost 3 bases and the J gene lost 2 bases, with 7 bases spanning the gap. CDR3 sequence: CASSDWGNTGELFF. For the CDR3, the DNA is TGTGCCAGCAGTGACTGGGGCAACACCGGGGAGCTGTTTTTT.

The V call is TRBV2, the J call TRBJ2-5; D is unclear. CDR1 is SNHLY, CDR2 FYNNEI, per germline. Trimming took 3 bases from V and 2 from J, leaving 10 bases between them. The CDR3 spans 14 residues. DNA for the CDR3: TGTGCCAGCAGTGATTCGACAACACAAGAGACCCAGTACTTC. Protein sequence: CASSDSTTQETQYF. Using reference TRBV2 and TRBJ2-5 for the parts outside the CDR3, the full variable domain is EPEVTQTPSHQVTQMGQEVILRCVPISNHLYFYWYRQILGQKVEFLVSFYNNEISEKSEIFDDQFSVERPDGSNFTLKIRSTKLEDSAMYFCASSDSTTQETQYFGPGTRLLVL.

The J gene is TRBJ2-3, the V gene TRBV5-4; D is possibly TRBD2 (6 bases). This CDR3 has 15 amino acids. Per the germline V gene, CDR1 is SGHNT and CDR2 is YYREEE (reference sequence). Trimming took off 1 base at V and 5 bases at J, with 14 bases between the two ends. The CDR3: CASSLTGTWGDTQYF. As DNA, the CDR3 is TGTGCCAGCAGCTTGACTGGGACTTGGGGAGATACGCAGTATTTT.

The V gene is TRBV27, the J gene TRBJ1-5; the match to TRBD1 covers 7 bases. V trimming: 8 bases; J trimming: 6 bases; junction bases outside the gene matches: 10. The CDR3 runs to 14 residues. CDR1 and CDR2 (germline): MNHEY, SMNVEV (reference sequence). The DNA for the CDR3 is TGTGCCAGCGGGTTGAACAGGGGAAGTCAGCCCCAGCATTTT. Protein: CASGLNRGSQPQHF.

Note on this clone: Other DNA sequences in this sample translate to the same CDR3. This chain uses TRBV18 with TRBJ1-1; no firm D call. V was clipped by 2 bases and J by 1 base, with 5 bases between them. CDR3 length equals 13 residues. From germline, CDR1 is KGHSH and CDR2 LQKENI. As DNA, the CDR3 is TGTGCCAGCTCACCAGGGTCGAACACTGAAGCTTTCTTT. The encoded protein is CASSPGSNTEAFF. Looking up the rest from reference TRBV18 and TRBJ1-1 gives the full variable domain: NAGVMQNPRHLVRRRGQEARLRCSPMKGHSHVYWYRQLPEEGLKFMVYLQKENIIDESGMPKERFSAEFPKEGPSILRIQQVVRGDSAAYFCASSPGSNTEAFFGQGTRLTVV.

This chain joins TRBV7-9 and TRBJ1-2; D perhaps matches TRBD1 (6 bases). The CDR3 is 16 amino acids. Germline V lookup: CDR1 SEHNR, CDR2 FQNEAQ (reference sequence). Trimming left V 5 bases short and J 0 bases short, with 16 bases between. CDR3 coding DNA: TGTGCCAGCAGCCCTGGGGGGGCAGGGGCTAACTATGGCTACACCTTC. This encodes CASSPGGAGANYGYTF.

The rearrangement links TRBV6-5 to TRBJ2-1, with TRBD1 matching over 10 bases. With 5 bases clipped from V and 5 bases from J, the junction kept 3 bases outside the gene matches. Germline V gene sequence: CDR1 MNHEY, CDR2 SVGAGI. The CDR3 runs 14 residues. The CDR3, as DNA: TGTGCCAGCAGTACCGGGACAGGGGACAATGAGCAGTTCTTC. Its protein product is CASSTGTGDNEQFF.

Only a few counts were recorded for this clone. The CDR3 DNA is TGTGCCAGCAGCCCTTACCCCCCAGGAAACACCATATATTTT. Its translation: CASSPYPPGNTIYF. V gene TRBV14 combines with J gene TRBJ1-3; D not resolved. The V end was cut by 4 bases, the J end by 4 bases, with 11 bases between. The germline CDR1 and CDR2 sequences are SGHDN and FVKESK. The CDR3 totals 14 residues.

The chain employs TRBV30 and TRBJ2-2, with D maybe TRBD2 (6 bases). This CDR3 region has 15 residues. From germline, CDR1 is GTSNPN and CDR2 SVGIG (reference sequence). Trimming left V 0 bases short and J 3 bases short, with 11 bases between. CDR3 loop: CAWSVRGLHTGELFF. The CDR3 bases are TGTGCCTGGAGTGTCCGGGGGTTACACACCGGGGAGCTGTTTTTT.